A single sample gave rise to the 19 T cell receptor beta chains below, sequenced in a study of blood T cell repertoires in COVID-19. The protocol was immunoSEQ multiplex PCR, while the TCRdb copy is restricted to in-frame clones and leaves out a portion. The sample yields 30,000 to 40,000 clones, roughly 93% seen once. The sample taken for sequencing was peripheral blood. The receptors stem from a male donor with active COVID-19.

The CDR3 DNA reads as TGTGCCAGCAGGGCGGTTACCGGGACAGGCGAGTACGAGCAGTACTTC. Its translation is CASRAVTGTGEYEQYF. This chain joins TRBV5-4 and TRBJ2-7; 8 nucleotides match TRBD1. Germline V gene lookup returns CDR1 SGHNT and CDR2 YYREEE (reference sequence). This CDR3 has 16 amino acids. The ends lost 5 bases at V and 4 bases at J; junction bases unmatched: 14.

The chain has TRBV11-3 and TRBJ1-3; D unclear. CDR1 and CDR2 (germline): SGHNT, YENEEA. V lost 5 bases and J lost 0, with 14 bases in between. This CDR3 has 16 amino acids. The CDR3 DNA follows: TGTGCCAGCAGCCCCCGGGAGGGAAGCTCTGGAAACACCATATATTTT. It encodes CASSPREGSSGNTIYF.

The chain employs TRBV30 and TRBJ2-3, with 8 bases aligning to TRBD1. The germline gives CDR1 GTSNPN, CDR2 SVGIG (reference sequence). This CDR3 has 14 amino acids. V lost 1 base to trimming and J lost 11 bases; unmatched junction nucleotides: 11. As DNA, the CDR3 is TGTGCCTGGAGTGGAGTATGGGTTGGGACAGGGCAGTATTTT. Amino acid sequence: CAWSGVWVGTGQYF. The full variable domain, with the rest looked up from reference TRBV30 and TRBJ2-3, is SQTIHQWPATLVQPVGSPLSLECTVEGTSNPNLYWYRQAAGRGLQLLFYSVGIGQISSEVPQNLSASRPQDRQFILSSKKLLLSDSGFYLCAWSGVWVGTGQYFGPGTRLTVL.

The chain has TRBV6-6 and TRBJ1-1, with a tentative D call TRBD1 (6 bases). The CDR3 is made up of 12 amino acids. CDR1 is MNHNY, CDR2 SVGAGI, per germline (reference sequence). V lost 4 bases and J lost 8, with 11 bases in between. The CDR3 loop reads CASSSGQSEAFF. CDR3 sequence (DNA): TGTGCCAGCAGTTCCGGACAGTCAGAAGCTTTCTTT.

This chain joins TRBV29-1 and TRBJ1-2; TRBD1 might be the D (5 bases). CDR3 length equals 11 residues. Germline-derived CDR1 and CDR2 are SQVTM and ANQGSEA. Trimming left V 3 bases short and J 4 bases short, with 6 bases between. CDR3 DNA: TGCAGCGTTGACAGGGCCTATGGCTACACCTTC. It translates to CSVDRAYGYTF.

The rearrangement uses TRBV5-4 and TRBJ1-1, with 8 bases fitting TRBD1. Germline lookup yields CDR1 SGHNT and CDR2 YYREEE (reference sequence). This CDR3 is 16 amino acids long. The V segment lost 3 bases and the J segment 5 bases; nucleotides outside the gene matches: 12. For the CDR3, the DNA is TGTGCCAGCAGCTCCGGCGACAGGGGCGGTTTGACTGAAGCTTTCTTT. Encoded protein: CASSSGDRGGLTEAFF.

CDR3 loop: CASSGGSDRGSGGYTF. The CDR3 nucleotides read TGTGCCAGCAGTGGCGGTAGTGACAGGGGATCGGGTGGCTACACCTTC. The chain combines TRBV2 with TRBJ1-2; TRBD1 matches at 8 bases. Germline V gene data show CDR1 as SNHLY and CDR2 as FYNNEI. This CDR3 is 16 amino acids long. Germline trimming cut 4 bases from V and 7 bases from J; bases unmatched to any gene: 14.

The chain links TRBV29-1 to TRBJ1-2; weak D call: TRBD1 (6 bases). Germline CDR1 reads SQVTM; CDR2 reads ANQGSEA. V lost 8 bases and J 6 bases, leaving 19 bases between the germline ends. The CDR3 covers 13 residues. CDR3 DNA: TGCAGCTCTCCACTACAGGGAACAAATGGCTACACCTTC. Protein sequence: CSSPLQGTNGYTF.

The chain uses TRBV27 and TRBJ1-3; D ambiguous. The germline V and J ends were trimmed by 6 bases and 0 bases, with 12 bases remaining between them. CDR1 and CDR2 (germline): MNHEY, SMNVEV (reference sequence). The CDR3 sequence is 15 residues long. As DNA, the CDR3 is TGTGCCAGCAGCCCCCCTCCGGGCTCTGGAAACACCATATATTTT. Translated: CASSPPPGSGNTIYF.

The chain joins TRBV7-2 to TRBJ1-5; maybe TRBD1 (5 bases). The V and J ends lost 2 bases and 7 bases respectively, with 9 bases between them. Germline assignment: CDR1 SGHTA and CDR2 FQGNSA. The CDR3 consists of 13 residues. CDR3 protein: CASSLTGSQPQHF. The CDR3 DNA reads as TGTGCCAGCAGCTTAACAGGATCCCAGCCCCAGCATTTT.

The rearrangement links TRBV19 to TRBJ1-2, with no clear D. The ends were cut back, 5 bases at V and 3 bases at J, with 19 bases in the middle. Germline assignment: CDR1 LNHDA and CDR2 SQIVND (reference sequence). The CDR3 has 16 amino acids. The CDR3 DNA is TGTGCCAGTAGTGCCCCACGGACGGACTATCACTATGGCTACACCTTC. This sequence encodes CASSAPRTDYHYGYTF.

The chain has TRBV9 and TRBJ2-1; the match to TRBD1 covers 9 bases. Germline V gives CDR1 SGDLS, CDR2 YYNGEE. V shed 3 bases, J shed 6 bases, and the junction held 7 bases outside the gene matches. This CDR3 has 15 residues. The CDR3 protein is CASSDGQGSSNEQFF. In nucleotides, the CDR3 is TGTGCCAGCAGCGACGGACAGGGGAGTAGCAATGAGCAGTTCTTC. The complete variable domain, with remaining parts taken from reference TRBV9 and TRBJ2-1, reads DSGVTQTPKHLITATGQRVTLRCSPRSGDLSVYWYQQSLDQGLQFLIQYYNGEERAKGNILERFSAQQFPDLHSELNLSSLELGDSALYFCASSDGQGSSNEQFFGPGTRLTVL.

This chain's CDR3 is CASTPEGLAGDTQYF. The CDR3 DNA is TGTGCCAGCACTCCAGAGGGACTAGCCGGGGATACGCAGTATTTT. The chain joins TRBV27 to TRBJ2-3, with 9 bases lining up with TRBD2. From germline, CDR1 is MNHEY and CDR2 SMNVEV (reference sequence). CDR3 length: 15 residues. V shed 7 bases and J 6 bases; nucleotides not matched to a gene: 11.

V usage is TRBV7-3 and J usage is TRBJ2-3; 9 nucleotides agree with TRBD1. The ends lost 3 bases at V and 3 bases at J; junction bases unmatched: 4. Germline V gives CDR1 SGHTA, CDR2 FQGTGA. This CDR3 has 15 residues. The CDR3: CASSFMGQGTDTQYF. Here the CDR3 DNA reads TGTGCCAGCAGCTTCATGGGACAGGGAACAGATACGCAGTATTTT.

The V and J genes are TRBV7-2 and TRBJ1-1, with 7 bases that match TRBD1. Germline CDR1 reads SGHTA; CDR2 reads FQGNSA. The trim removed 5 bases at V and 1 base at J, leaving 4 bases unmatched. The CDR3 has 14 residues. CDR3 region: CASSPRQGNTEAFF. CDR3 in DNA: TGTGCCAGCAGCCCCAGACAGGGGAACACTGAAGCTTTCTTT.

This sequence joins TRBV3-1 (or the pseudogene TRBV3-2) and TRBJ1-5; 7 bases are shared with TRBD1. V was clipped by 0 bases and J by 0 bases; unmatched bases: 14. The CDR3 spans 20 residues. Germline loops: CDR1 LGHDT, CDR2 YNNKEL (reference sequence). This CDR3 is CASSQDAWTGPMNSNQPQHF. For the CDR3, the DNA is TGTGCCAGCAGCCAAGATGCCTGGACAGGTCCCATGAATAGCAATCAGCCCCAGCATTTT.

The chain combines TRBV19 with TRBJ1-1, with D hard to call. V was pared by 7 bases and J by 1 base, with 16 bases between. CDR1 and CDR2 (germline): LNHDA, SQIVND (reference sequence). The CDR3 sequence is 15 residues long. In DNA, the CDR3 is TGTGCCAGTACCAATCTCAGAGGTCCGAACACTGAAGCTTTCTTT. Its protein is CASTNLRGPNTEAFF.

This CDR3 is CASKKGFLTNTEAFF. The CDR3 DNA reads TGTGCCAGTAAAAAGGGGTTCTTAACGAACACTGAAGCTTTCTTT. This chain joins TRBV19 and TRBJ1-1, with D possibly matching TRBD1 (5 bases). Germline CDR1 and CDR2: LNHDA and SQIVND (reference sequence). This CDR3 is 15 amino acids long. Between the trimmed V and J ends, which lost 7 bases and 1 base, there was a span of 16 bases. Filled out from reference TRBV19 and TRBJ1-1, the complete variable domain reads DGGITQSPKYLFRKEGQNVTLSCEQNLNHDAMYWYRQDPGQGLRLIYYSQIVNDFQKGDIAEGYSVSREKKESFPLTVTSAQKNPTAFYLCASKKGFLTNTEAFFGQGTRLTVV.

CDR3 loop: CASSRPWTGLNEKLFF. The CDR3 coding sequence is TGTGCCAGTAGTCGCCCCTGGACAGGGCTGAATGAAAAACTGTTTTTT. The rearrangement uses TRBV19 and TRBJ1-4; 8 nucleotides align to TRBD1. With 5 bases clipped from V and 5 bases from J, the junction kept 10 bases outside the gene matches. The V gene's germline CDR1 is LNHDA and CDR2 SQIVND (reference sequence). The CDR3 runs to 16 residues.